This TCR beta chain was observed in a study of blood T cell repertoires in COVID-19 (dated by TCRdb to about 2020). In terms of the full investigation: Samples covering the acute and convalescent phases of COVID-19 were provided by collaborators in the United States, Italy and Spain. The material from the prospective study consisted of cDNA or gDNA derived from T cells, B-cell-depleted T cells, or PBMCs. Deeply sampled blood TCRbeta repertoires from subjects exposed to, actively infected with, or recovered from COVID-19 were included in the dataset. A freely available public database, intended as a resource for researchers studying the immune response to SARS-CoV-2, is where the repertoires were released. Samples came from the ongoing ImmuneRACE study (first 160 participants) plus 1,254 subjects from 6 global collaborators. A de-identified subject ID, COVID-19 status, age in years and sex were almost always included in the sample metadata. Where HLA class I and class II types were available, the types were taken from metadata supplied by the sample provider, not from assay-based typing. Here is what the overall study found, with its caveats: The amount of clinical and demographic metadata varied by source and participant and was provided uncurated.

The germline V gene supplies CDR1 SGHVS and CDR2 FQNEAQ. V drops 0 bases and J drops 1 base, leaving 10 bases in between. From the cysteine up to the phenylalanine, the CDR3 has a length of 15 residues. Only the CDR3 region is kept as DNA, spanning 45 bases read in frame from base 1. A note on this clone: This clone's antigen is unknown. No quality values exist for individual bases; no much larger clone is one base distant.

Each collaborating institution followed its own protocols to collect whole blood in K2EDTA tubes. Collaborator samples were shipped for TCRbeta analysis as frozen whole blood, isolated PBMCs, or DNA extracted from either sample type. TCRbeta CDR3 regions were amplified from genomic DNA using the immunoSEQ Assay, a bias-controlled multiplex PCR. On the study's bioinformatics: The number of nucleated cells in each sample was estimated by amplification of reference gene primers within the assay. To quantify the absolute abundance of each unique TCRbeta CDR3 rearrangement, sequence reads were collapsed and filtered. For each sample, productive Simpson clonality was calculated by taking the square root of Simpson's diversity index across productive rearrangements. Held by TCRdb, this immuneACCESS table contains in-frame sequences only and omits some clones. Under half of the omission traces to an unresolved V gene where checked; the cause of the rest is unknown. V, J and clone size were drawn from that table, and D and trimming were deduced from the DNA. Across this sample there are approximately 46,000 clones, with roughly 82% seen only once. The ten largest clones take up 2.5% to 3.5% of the sample.

Recombination linked TRBV7-8 to TRBJ2-7; TRBD2 is possibly the D segment (5 matching bases). Sequencing input: peripheral blood. This receptor was obtained from a woman in her fifties or sixties with acute or convalescent COVID-19. The CDR3 loop reads CASSLAVGESYEQYF. At the DNA level, the sequence is TGTGCCAGCAGCTTAGCGGTCGGGGAATCCTACGAGCAGTACTTC.